This TCR beta chain was captured by sequencing in a study of T cell repertoires in cytomegalovirus infection (dated by TCRdb to 2018 to 2020). Study-level background: Donor HLA type was relevant to the analysis, as public TCR beta signatures indicated carriage of CMV infection together with the matching HLA type. Points the paper makes about the study in general: The ex vivo response was dominated by HLA-C-restricted CMV-specific TCR beta clonotypes, which also provided the single most frequent clonotype in two of eight donors. In both this cohort and an independent roughly 330-donor cohort, the cumulative frequency of public TCR beta family members distinguished carriers of CMV infection plus the relevant HLA type.

The germline V gene (reference sequence) supplies CDR1 SEHNR and CDR2 FQNEAQ. Spanning cysteine to phenylalanine, the CDR3 consists of 15 amino acids. The retained sequence is limited to the CDR3, 45 bases, with the frame set at the first base. A remark on this clonotype: Its antigen is currently not known. This may arise from a read error, as a much more abundant clone is one base away.

The sample was run on an Illumina HiSeq 1500. In-frame beta chains were kept once TCRdb had trimmed the public reads at Q25 with fastp and called clones with MiXCR. Every CDR3 protein is listed once, alongside the most common genes and DNA of its rows. The sample profile shows approximately 76,000 distinct CDR3 sequences; 3.5% to 4.5% of them were found once. 3.5% to 6% of the sample goes to the ten largest clones. The origin of this receptor is a human donor in good health (CMV status not recorded). Some clones in this sample may be carry-over from other donors' samples. The rearrangement joined TRBV7-9 to TRBJ2-7, with no D gene named confidently. The material sequenced was PBMCs. The nucleotide sequence is TGTACCAGCAGCTCAACCAAAGACCCCAGGAACGAGCAGTACTTC. It codes for CTSSSTKDPRNEQYF. Reference TRBV7-9 and TRBJ2-7 proteins supply the regions before and after the CDR3; the full variable domain is: DTGVSQNPRHKITKRGQNVTFRCDPISEHNRLYWYRQTLGQGPEFLTYFQNEAQLEKSRLLSDRFSAERPKGSFSTLEIQRTEQGDSAMYLCTSSSTKDPRNEQYFGPGTRLTVT.